This T cell receptor beta chain was recovered during a study of EBV T-cell therapy then PD-1 blockade in nasopharyngeal carcinoma. As for this clone: The antigen is not known.

The CDR3 sequence is 15 residues long. The germline gives CDR1 SGDLS, CDR2 YYNGEE. Between the trimmed V and J ends, which lost 0 bases and 7 bases, there was a span of 16 bases. The protocol was immunoSEQ multiplex PCR, while the TCRdb copy is restricted to in-frame clones and leaves out a portion. Seen here are about 22,000 clones, 70% to 85% observed once, and the top ten hold 20% to 30%. The treatment: AdE1-LMPpoly-expanded autologous EBV-specific T-cell therapy followed by anti-PD-1 nivolumab. V gene TRBV9 combines with J gene TRBJ1-2; TRBD1 is a possible D gene (5 bases). This specimen was CD8+ T cells from blood, taken at day -245 from a patient whose treatment included autologous EBV-specific T cells and nivolumab. This receptor was identified in a man aged 40-49 years with nasopharyngeal carcinoma. In DNA, the CDR3 is TGTGCCAGCAGCGTAGGTGGGGGGTCTGGTGCTGGCTACACCTTC. As protein: CASSVGGGSGAGYTF.